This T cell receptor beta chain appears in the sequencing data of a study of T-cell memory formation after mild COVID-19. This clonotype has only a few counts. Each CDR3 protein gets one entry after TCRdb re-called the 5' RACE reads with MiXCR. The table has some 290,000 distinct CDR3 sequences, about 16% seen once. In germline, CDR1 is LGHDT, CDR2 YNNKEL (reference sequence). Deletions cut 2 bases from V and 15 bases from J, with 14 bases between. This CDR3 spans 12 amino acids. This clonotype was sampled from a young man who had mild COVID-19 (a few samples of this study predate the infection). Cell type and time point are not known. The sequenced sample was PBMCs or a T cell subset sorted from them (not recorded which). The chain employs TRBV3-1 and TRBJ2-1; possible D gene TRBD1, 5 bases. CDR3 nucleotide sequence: TGTGCCAGCAGCCAAAACCGGACACTGCGGTTCTTC. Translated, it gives CASSQNRTLRFF.